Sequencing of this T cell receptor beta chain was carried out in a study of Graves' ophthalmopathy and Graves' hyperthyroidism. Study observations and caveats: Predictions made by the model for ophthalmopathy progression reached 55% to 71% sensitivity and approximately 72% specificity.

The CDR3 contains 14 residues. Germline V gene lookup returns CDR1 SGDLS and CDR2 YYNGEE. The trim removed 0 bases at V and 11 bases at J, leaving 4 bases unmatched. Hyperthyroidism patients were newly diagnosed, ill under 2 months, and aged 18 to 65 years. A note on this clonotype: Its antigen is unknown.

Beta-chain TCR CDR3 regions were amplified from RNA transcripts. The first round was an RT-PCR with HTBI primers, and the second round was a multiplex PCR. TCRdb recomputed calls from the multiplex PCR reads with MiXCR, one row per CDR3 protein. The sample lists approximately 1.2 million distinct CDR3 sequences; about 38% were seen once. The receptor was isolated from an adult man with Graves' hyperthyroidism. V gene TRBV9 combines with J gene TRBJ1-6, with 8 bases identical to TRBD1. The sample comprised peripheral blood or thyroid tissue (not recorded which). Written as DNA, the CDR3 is TGTGCCAGCAGCGTAGGGAGACAGGGGACACCCCTCCACTTT. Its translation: CASSVGRQGTPLHF.